Listed here is a single T cell receptor (beta chain). The target antigen is unknown. This sample is drawn from a study of radiotherapy plus CTLA-4 blockade in lung cancer. Notes on the study in general: Reports state that early shifts in blood T cell clones, with interferon-beta, best predicted response. Blood TCR clones of tumor origin expanded after radiotherapy plus ipilimumab.

CTLA-4 blockade with ipilimumab, together with focal radiation, was given to patients with chemo-refractory metastatic non-small-cell lung cancer. Sequencing was performed with immunoSEQ multiplex PCR; in TCRdb, only in-frame clones are kept and a portion is missing. This sample has some 46,000 clones, with around four fifths found just once. Trimming pared 5 bases from V and 6 bases from J, leaving 24 bases between. The CDR3 covers 17 residues. Germline V gene data show CDR1 as LNHDA and CDR2 as SQIVND (reference sequence). This chain joins TRBV19 and TRBJ2-3; D is undetermined. Sequenced material: peripheral blood, taken from a patient treated with radiotherapy plus ipilimumab. This clonotype was obtained from a human donor with non-small cell lung cancer who had stable disease on radiotherapy plus ipilimumab. CDR3 nucleotide sequence: TGTGCCAGTAGTGCCTCCTCCCTTAGGTCGGTGGGCGATACGCAGTATTTT. Amino acid sequence: CASSASSLRSVGDTQYF. Full variable domain (remainder filled in from reference TRBV19 and TRBJ2-3): DGGITQSPKYLFRKEGQNVTLSCEQNLNHDAMYWYRQDPGQGLRLIYYSQIVNDFQKGDIAEGYSVSREKKESFPLTVTSAQKNPTAFYLCASSASSLRSVGDTQYFGPGTRLTVL.